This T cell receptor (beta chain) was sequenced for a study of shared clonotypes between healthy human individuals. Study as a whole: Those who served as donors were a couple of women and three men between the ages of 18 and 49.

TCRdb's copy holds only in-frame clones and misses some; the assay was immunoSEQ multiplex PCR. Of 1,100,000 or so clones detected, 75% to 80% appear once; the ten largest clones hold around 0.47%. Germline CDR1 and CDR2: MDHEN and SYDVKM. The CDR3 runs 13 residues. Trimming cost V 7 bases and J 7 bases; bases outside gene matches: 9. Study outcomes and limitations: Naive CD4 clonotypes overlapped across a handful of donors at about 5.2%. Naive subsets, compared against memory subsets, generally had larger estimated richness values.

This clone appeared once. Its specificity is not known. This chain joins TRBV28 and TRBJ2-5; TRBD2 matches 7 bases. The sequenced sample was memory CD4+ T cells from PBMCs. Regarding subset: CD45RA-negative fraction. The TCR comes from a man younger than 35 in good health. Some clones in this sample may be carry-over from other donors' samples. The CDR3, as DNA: TGTGCCAGCATTGCGGGAGCCCCGGGGACCCAGTACTTC. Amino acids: CASIAGAPGTQYF.